The 3 T cell receptor beta chains below all came from one sample that was sequenced in a study of shared clonotypes between healthy human individuals. Only in-frame clones appear in the TCRdb table, and some are missing; sequencing was by immunoSEQ multiplex PCR. Here the sample spans over 2 million clones, roughly 95% being singletons. Material: naive CD4+ T cells sorted from blood. Sample subset: CD45RA+ positively selected. The receptors were sampled from a man between 18 and 29 years old in good health.

The chain carries TRBV18 and TRBJ2-7, with D perhaps matching TRBD2 (6 bases). This CDR3 contains 16 residues. V was clipped by 3 bases and J by 1 base, with 16 bases between them. Germline assignment: CDR1 KGHSH and CDR2 LQKENI. The CDR3 nucleotides are TGTGCCAGCTCACCGTCTGTCCCGGGGGTATCCTACGAGCAGTACTTC. Translation gives CASSPSVPGVSYEQYF.

J is TRBJ1-6 and V is TRBV2, with a tentative D call TRBD1 (6 bases). In germline, CDR1 is SNHLY, CDR2 FYNNEI. Trimming removed 5 bases at V and 0 bases at J, with 14 bases between. The CDR3 consists of 17 residues. The CDR3 loop reads CASSPRQASSYNSPLHF. The CDR3 DNA follows: TGTGCCAGCAGTCCCAGACAGGCGAGCTCCTATAATTCACCCCTCCACTTT. Combining the CDR3 with reference TRBV2 and TRBJ1-6 gives the whole variable domain EPEVTQTPSHQVTQMGQEVILRCVPISNHLYFYWYRQILGQKVEFLVSFYNNEISEKSEIFDDQFSVERPDGSNFTLKIRSTKLEDSAMYFCASSPRQASSYNSPLHFGNGTRLTVT.

Concerning this clone itself: The sample has other DNA sequences that encode this CDR3 too. V gene TRBV7-8 combines with J gene TRBJ1-5, with 10 bases aligning to TRBD1. V was clipped by 3 bases and J by 4 bases; unmatched bases: 0. Germline V gene sequence: CDR1 SGHVS, CDR2 FQNEAQ. CDR3 length equals 14 residues. CDR3 coding DNA: TGTGCCAGCAGCTTGGACAGGGGGAATCAGCCCCAGCATTTT. The encoded protein is CASSLDRGNQPQHF. The full variable domain, rest sourced from reference TRBV7-8 and TRBJ1-5, is GAGVSQSPRYKVAKRGQDVALRCDPISGHVSLFWYQQALGQGPEFLTYFQNEAQLDKSGLPSDRFFAERPEGSVSTLKIQRTQQEDSAVYLCASSLDRGNQPQHFGDGTRLSIL.